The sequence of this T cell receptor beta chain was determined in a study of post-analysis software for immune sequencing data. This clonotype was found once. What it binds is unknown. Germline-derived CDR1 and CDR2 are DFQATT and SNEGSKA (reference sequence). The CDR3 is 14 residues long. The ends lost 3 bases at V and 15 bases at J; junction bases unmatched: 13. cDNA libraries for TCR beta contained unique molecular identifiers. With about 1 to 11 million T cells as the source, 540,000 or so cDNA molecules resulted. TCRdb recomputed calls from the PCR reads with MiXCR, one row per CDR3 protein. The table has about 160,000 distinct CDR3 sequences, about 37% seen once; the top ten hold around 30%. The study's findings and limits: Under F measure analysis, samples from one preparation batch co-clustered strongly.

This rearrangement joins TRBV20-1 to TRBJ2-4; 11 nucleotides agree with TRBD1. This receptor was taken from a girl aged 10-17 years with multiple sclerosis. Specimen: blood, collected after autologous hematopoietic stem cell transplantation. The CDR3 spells CSASRTGGLSERYF. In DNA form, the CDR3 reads TGCAGTGCTAGCCGGACAGGGGGCTTGAGCGAGCGGTACTTC.